These 2 T cell receptor beta chains originate from one sample sequenced in a study of T cells after yellow fever vaccination. TCRdb called the 5' RACE reads again in MiXCR, with one record for every CDR3 protein. This sample carries some 560,000 distinct CDR3 sequences, roughly a fifth of them seen once, and the ten largest clones take roughly an eighth. The source was PBMCs, collected 15 days after the yellow fever booster vaccination. The source is a man younger than 45 who received the YFV17D yellow fever vaccine.

This rearrangement joins TRBV5-1 to TRBJ2-3; no reliable D call. Germline V gene sequence: CDR1 SGHRS, CDR2 YFSETQ. V was pared by 1 base and J by 0 bases, with 6 bases between. This CDR3 is 14 amino acids long. CDR3 DNA sequence: TGCGCCAGCAGCTTGTTACAGAGCACAGATACGCAGTATTTT. This sequence encodes CASSLLQSTDTQYF.

This clonotype has only a few counts. V is TRBV6-1 and J is TRBJ2-6, with 11 positions matching TRBD1. The V gene end was trimmed by 4 bases and the J gene end by 0 bases; junction bases not matched to a gene: 2. CDR1 and CDR2 (germline): MNHNS, SASEGT. The CDR3 contains 17 residues. The CDR3 sequence: CASSGTGGVSGANVLTF. The CDR3 coding sequence is TGTGCCAGCAGTGGGACAGGGGGCGTCTCTGGGGCCAACGTCCTGACTTTC.